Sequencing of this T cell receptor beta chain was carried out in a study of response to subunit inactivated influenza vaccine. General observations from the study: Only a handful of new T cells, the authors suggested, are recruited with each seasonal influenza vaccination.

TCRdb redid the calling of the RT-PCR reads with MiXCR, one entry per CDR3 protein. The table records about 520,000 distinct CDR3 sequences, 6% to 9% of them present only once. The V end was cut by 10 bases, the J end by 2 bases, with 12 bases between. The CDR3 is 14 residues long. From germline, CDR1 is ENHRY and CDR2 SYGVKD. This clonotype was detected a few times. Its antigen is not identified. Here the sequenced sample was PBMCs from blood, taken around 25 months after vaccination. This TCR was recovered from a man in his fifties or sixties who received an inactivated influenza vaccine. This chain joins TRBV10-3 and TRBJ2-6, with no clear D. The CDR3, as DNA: TGTGCCACCAGGATCGGCCCTGGGGCCAACGTCCTGACTTTC. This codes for CATRIGPGANVLTF.